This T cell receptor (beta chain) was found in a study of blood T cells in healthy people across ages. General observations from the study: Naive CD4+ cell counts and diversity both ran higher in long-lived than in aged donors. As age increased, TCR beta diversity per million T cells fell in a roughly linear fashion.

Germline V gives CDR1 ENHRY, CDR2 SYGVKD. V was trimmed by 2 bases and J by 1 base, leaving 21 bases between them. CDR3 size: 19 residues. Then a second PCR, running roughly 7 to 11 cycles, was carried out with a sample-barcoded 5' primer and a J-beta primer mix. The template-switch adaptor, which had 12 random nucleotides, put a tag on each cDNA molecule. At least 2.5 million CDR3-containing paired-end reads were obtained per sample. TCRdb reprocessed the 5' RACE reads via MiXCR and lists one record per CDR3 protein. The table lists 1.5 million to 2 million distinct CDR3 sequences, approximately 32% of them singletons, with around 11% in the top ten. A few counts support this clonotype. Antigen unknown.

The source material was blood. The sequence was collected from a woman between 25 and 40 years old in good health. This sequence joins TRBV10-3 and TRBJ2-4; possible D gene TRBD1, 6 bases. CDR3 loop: CAISERQVAPRMAKNIQYF. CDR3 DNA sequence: TGTGCCATCAGTGAGAGACAGGTGGCGCCCAGGATGGCCAAAAACATTCAGTACTTC.